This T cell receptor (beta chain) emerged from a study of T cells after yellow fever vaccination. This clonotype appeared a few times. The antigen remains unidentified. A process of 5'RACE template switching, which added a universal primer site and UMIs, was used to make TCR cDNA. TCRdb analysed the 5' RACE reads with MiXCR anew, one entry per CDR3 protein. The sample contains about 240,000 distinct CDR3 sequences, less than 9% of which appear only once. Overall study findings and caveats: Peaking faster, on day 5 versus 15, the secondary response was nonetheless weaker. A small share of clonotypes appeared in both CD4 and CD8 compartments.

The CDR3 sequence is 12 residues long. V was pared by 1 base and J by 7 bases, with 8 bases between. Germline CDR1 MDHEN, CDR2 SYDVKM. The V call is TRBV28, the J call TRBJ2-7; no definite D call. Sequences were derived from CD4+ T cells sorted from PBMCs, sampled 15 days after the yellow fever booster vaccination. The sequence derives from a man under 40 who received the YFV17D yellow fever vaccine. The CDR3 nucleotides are TGTGCCAGCAGTTTATCCGCTGGGGAGCAGTACTTC. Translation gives CASSLSAGEQYF.